The next 28 T cell receptor beta chains were all read from a single sample in a study of response to subunit inactivated influenza vaccine. Each CDR3 protein is one row after TCRdb ran MiXCR on the RT-PCR reads. Seen here are approximately 530,000 distinct CDR3 sequences, under 9% observed once, and the top ten hold 10% to 15%. This specimen was PBMCs from blood, taken less than 30 months after vaccination. All receptors derive from a man between 50 and 70 years old who received an inactivated influenza vaccine.

This clonotype came up a few times. The chain combines TRBV12-3 or TRBV12-4 with TRBJ2-2; 7 bases line up with TRBD2. After removal of 8 bases from V and 6 bases from J, the junction contained 3 bases not matched to a gene. The CDR3 runs 12 residues. The CDR3 spells CASQRGPGELFF. CDR3 DNA: TGTGCCAGCCAGCGGGGCCCCGGGGAGCTGTTTTTT.

The chain joins TRBV7-2 to TRBJ1-4; D is uncertain. The germline CDR1 and CDR2 sequences are SGHTA and FQGNSA. The CDR3 covers 15 residues. Trimming left V 1 base short and J 2 bases short, with 8 bases between. The DNA of the CDR3 is TGTGCCAGCAGCTTAGTTGGGGTTACTAATGAAAAACTGTTTTTT. Protein sequence: CASSLVGVTNEKLFF.

This clonotype was picked up many times. V is TRBV10-2 and J is TRBJ2-3; perhaps TRBD1 as D (6 bases). This CDR3 contains 14 residues. Trimming removed 8 bases at V and 4 bases at J, with 16 bases between. The germline CDR1 and CDR2 sequences are WSHSY and SAAADI. CDR3 in amino acids: CASSTGPPSDTQYF. DNA of the CDR3: TGCGCCAGCTCTACAGGGCCCCCCTCAGATACGCAGTATTTT.

The gene calls are TRBV12-3 or TRBV12-4 and TRBJ2-7; D gene ambiguous. The CDR3 spans 13 residues. Trimming took 5 bases from V and 0 from J, leaving 8 bases between them. The CDR3 DNA reads TGTGCCAGCAGTAACGGGCCCTCCTACGAGCAGTACTTC. Amino acids: CASSNGPSYEQYF.

This clonotype was observed a few times. This chain joins TRBV7-2 and TRBJ1-1; D not resolved. Germline CDR1 reads SGHTA; CDR2 reads FQGNSA. Deletions cut 5 bases from V and 3 bases from J, with 13 bases between. The CDR3 covers 14 residues. The CDR3, as DNA: TGTGCCAGCAGCCAAAGCGGTCATCACACTGAAGCTTTCTTT. Encoded protein: CASSQSGHHTEAFF.

This clonotype appeared once. A read error is possible here, since a much larger clone lies one base away. The J gene is TRBJ2-2, the V gene TRBV7-3; no definite D call. Trimming stripped 5 bases from V and 7 bases from J, with 8 bases between. The germline gives CDR1 SGHTA, CDR2 FQGTGA. The CDR3 sequence is 12 residues long. The CDR3 DNA sequence: TGTGCCAGCAGCCAGCTCAGCGGGGAGCTGTTTTTT. Protein sequence: CASSQLSGELFF.

The J gene is TRBJ2-7, the V gene TRBV20-1; D is possibly TRBD2 (6 bases). Germline assignment: CDR1 DFQATT and CDR2 SNEGSKA (reference sequence). Trimming took 0 bases from V and 2 from J, leaving 11 bases between them. The CDR3 runs to 14 residues. The CDR3 DNA reads as TGCAGTGCTAGAGAGAGCGGGCGGACCTACGAGCAGTACTTC. It codes for CSARESGRTYEQYF.

This clonotype was detected only a few times. The CDR3, as DNA: TGCGCCAGCAGCTTGGTCGAGGGGGGCTCCTTCTCCTACGAGCAGTACTTC. Protein: CASSLVEGGSFSYEQYF. This rearrangement joins TRBV5-1 to TRBJ2-7; D possibly uses TRBD1 or TRBD2 (6 bases each). The CDR3 runs 17 residues. Trimming removed 0 bases from V and 0 bases from J, with 16 bases in between. The V gene's germline CDR1 is SGHRS and CDR2 YFSETQ.

This clonotype was found a few times. The rearrangement links TRBV4-2 to TRBJ2-2; TRBD2 matches 14 bases. J was trimmed by 0 bases and V by 3 bases; bases with no gene match: 3. This CDR3 comprises 18 residues. The V gene's germline CDR1 is LGHNA and CDR2 YNFKEQ. The CDR3 coding sequence is TGTGCCAGCAGCCAGGGACTAGCGGGGGCCACGAACACCGGGGAGCTGTTTTTT. Translated: CASSQGLAGATNTGELFF.

This clonotype came up a few times. V gene TRBV29-1 combines with J gene TRBJ2-1, with 10 nucleotides matching TRBD1. Looked up from germline, CDR1 is SQVTM and CDR2 is ANQGSEA. J was trimmed by 6 bases and V by 6 bases; bases with no gene match: 5. The CDR3 covers 13 residues. The CDR3 DNA reads as TGCAGCGTGGACAGGACAGGGGGCAATGAGCAGTTCTTC. Its protein is CSVDRTGGNEQFF.

This clonotype was counted at least ten times. This chain uses TRBV13 with TRBJ2-7, with TRBD1 as a possible D gene (5 bases). Germline assignment: CDR1 PRHDT and CDR2 FYEKMQ (reference sequence). This CDR3 is built from 16 residues. V was pared by 6 bases and J by 0 bases, with 18 bases between. The CDR3 region is CASRRTGTPSSYEQYF. The CDR3 DNA reads as TGTGCCAGCAGGCGAACAGGAACGCCGAGCTCCTACGAGCAGTACTTC. Supplemented by reference TRBV13 and TRBJ2-7, the full variable domain reads AAGVIQSPRHLIKEKRETATLKCYPIPRHDTVYWYQQGPGQDPQFLISFYEKMQSDKGSIPDRFSAQQFSDYHSELNMSSLELGDSALYFCASRRTGTPSSYEQYFGPGTRLTVT.

Concerning this clonotype itself: A much larger clone lies one base from this, so it may be a read error. The chain joins TRBV5-1 to TRBJ1-1; TRBD1 agrees at 8 bases. Germline loops: CDR1 SGHRS, CDR2 YFSETQ. CDR3 size: 16 residues. CDR3 in amino acids: CSSSLVWTGKNTEAFF. CDR3 coding DNA: TGCTCCAGCAGCTTGGTCTGGACAGGGAAGAACACTGAAGCTTTCTTT.

V is TRBV15 and J is TRBJ2-1; D is unresolved. The germline V gene encodes CDR1 LNHNV and CDR2 YYDKDF (reference sequence). The CDR3 runs to 15 residues. Trimming pared 0 bases from V and 2 bases from J, leaving 8 bases between. CDR3 in amino acids: CATSRDFGPYNEQFF. As DNA, the CDR3 is TGTGCCACCAGCAGAGATTTTGGGCCCTACAATGAGCAGTTCTTC.

This chain joins TRBV5-1 and TRBJ2-5; D could derive from TRBD1 or TRBD2 (6 bases each). With 4 bases removed from V and 5 bases from J, the gap between germline ends came to 18 bases. From germline, CDR1 is SGHRS and CDR2 YFSETQ. This CDR3 comprises 15 residues. Written as DNA, the CDR3 is TGCGCCAGCAGCCTCGGTAGCGGCCAGGGGGAGACCCAGTACTTC. Translation gives CASSLGSGQGETQYF. Full variable domain (rest looked up from reference TRBV5-1 and TRBJ2-5): KAGVTQTPRYLIKTRGQQVTLSCSPISGHRSVSWYQQTPGQGLQFLFEYFSETQRNKGNFPGRFSGRQFSNSRSEMNVSTLELGDSALYLCASSLGSGQGETQYFGPGTRLLVL.

V usage is TRBV3-1 and J usage is TRBJ2-3; 13 bases align to TRBD2. This CDR3 comprises 16 residues. Germline CDR1 LGHDT, CDR2 YNNKEL (reference sequence). The ends lost 4 bases at V and 3 bases at J; junction bases unmatched: 4. CDR3 DNA sequence: TGTGCCAGCAGCCGGGGACTAGCGGGGACTACAGATACGCAGTATTTT. Translation: CASSRGLAGTTDTQYF.

V usage is TRBV3-1 and J usage is TRBJ2-7; D possibly corresponds to TRBD2 (5 bases). The V gene lost 5 bases and the J gene lost 2 bases, with 16 bases spanning the gap. The CDR3 sequence is 15 residues long. The germline V gene has CDR1 LGHDT and CDR2 YNNKEL (reference sequence). CDR3: CASSKEAPFTYEQYF. The CDR3 DNA sequence: TGTGCCAGCAGCAAGGAGGCGCCTTTTACCTACGAGCAGTACTTC.

This clonotype has at least ten counts. The chain links TRBV12-3 or TRBV12-4 to TRBJ2-3, with 7 nucleotides matching TRBD2. The ends lost 3 bases at V and 2 bases at J; junction bases unmatched: 5. The CDR3 is 15 residues long. The CDR3 loop is CASSFSSGYTDTQYF. As DNA, the CDR3 is TGTGCCAGCAGTTTCTCTAGCGGCTACACAGATACGCAGTATTTT.

This clonotype has at least ten counts. The V and J genes are TRBV20-1 and TRBJ2-4; tentative D call: TRBD2 (5 bases). Germline lookup yields CDR1 DFQATT and CDR2 SNEGSKA (reference sequence). The CDR3 has 15 amino acids. With 4 bases removed from V and 0 bases from J, the gap between germline ends came to 13 bases. CDR3 nucleotide sequence: TGCAGTGCTATCCCTAGCAGAATAGCCAAAAACATTCAGTACTTC. Translated, it gives CSAIPSRIAKNIQYF.

This clonotype was recorded a few times. V is TRBV10-3 and J is TRBJ1-5; the D gene is possibly TRBD1 (6 bases). V dropped 11 bases and J dropped 1 base, with 24 bases sitting between them. The CDR3 loop spans 17 amino acids. CDR1 and CDR2 (germline): ENHRY, SYGVKD. As DNA, the CDR3 is TGTGCCGTAGGGGGGGGGCGCGGACTAAGCAGCAATCAGCCCCAGCATTTT. It encodes CAVGGGRGLSSNQPQHF.

This clonotype was seen repeatedly, ten times or more. The chain joins TRBV20-1 to TRBJ1-2; D call uncertain. Between the trimmed V and J ends, which lost 3 bases and 6 bases, there was a span of 26 bases. This CDR3 spans 17 amino acids. Per germline, CDR1 DFQATT and CDR2 SNEGSKA (reference sequence). The chain's CDR3 is CSASHRTDSSHIHGYTF. The CDR3 nucleotides read TGCAGTGCTAGTCACCGAACCGACTCTTCCCATATTCATGGCTACACCTTC.

A note on this clonotype: A single base separates this from a much larger clone, so it may be a read error. V is TRBV5-1 and J is TRBJ1-1; TRBD1 aligns across 7 bases. V shed 3 bases, J shed 3 bases, and the junction held 5 bases outside the gene matches. The CDR3 sequence is 14 residues long. In germline, CDR1 is SGHRS, CDR2 YFSETQ. DNA of the CDR3: TGCGCCAGCAGCTACGACAGGGCGTACACTGAAGCTTTCTTT. Translation: CASSYDRAYTEAFF.

The chain combines TRBV12-3 or TRBV12-4 with TRBJ2-1; 9 bases fit TRBD1. The CDR3 has 15 residues. With 6 bases clipped from V and 3 bases from J, the junction kept 6 bases outside the gene matches. CDR3 in amino acids: CASRYGTGNYNEQFF. CDR3 nucleotides: TGTGCCAGCAGGTACGGGACAGGGAACTACAATGAGCAGTTCTTC.

This clonotype was counted many times. The rearrangement joins TRBV20-1 to TRBJ2-1, with D maybe TRBD2 (6 bases). The CDR3 has 11 amino acids. From germline, CDR1 is DFQATT and CDR2 SNEGSKA (reference sequence). Trimming pared 5 bases from V and 9 bases from J, leaving 11 bases between. For the CDR3, the DNA is TGCAGTGCTTACATAGCGGCTGAGCAGTTCTTC. This encodes CSAYIAAEQFF.

V gene TRBV12-3 or TRBV12-4 combines with J gene TRBJ2-3, with 10 bases identical to TRBD2. J was trimmed by 4 bases and V by 5 bases; bases with no gene match: 6. This CDR3 region has 15 residues. The CDR3 region is CASSQERGGPDTQYF. The DNA of the CDR3 is TGTGCCAGCAGTCAGGAGCGGGGGGGTCCAGATACGCAGTATTTT.

This clonotype was detected many times. CDR3 region: CASSERTSGRSYEQYF. CDR3 nucleotides: TGTGCCAGCAGTGAAAGGACTAGCGGGCGTTCCTACGAGCAGTACTTC. This sequence joins TRBV2 and TRBJ2-7, with 11 bases matching TRBD2. The CDR3 has 16 residues. CDR1 and CDR2 from the germline V gene are SNHLY and FYNNEI. Trimming cost V 2 bases and J 1 base; bases outside gene matches: 4.

This clonotype was detected ten times or more. The V and J genes are TRBV4-3 and TRBJ2-1; 8 bases are shared with TRBD2. Per the germline V gene, CDR1 is LGHNA and CDR2 is YSLEER. The CDR3 sequence is 17 residues long. V lost 4 bases to trimming and J lost 3 bases; unmatched junction nucleotides: 11. Here the CDR3 DNA reads TGCGCCAGCAGCCCAAAACCCAGCGGGAGCGTCTACAATGAGCAGTTCTTC. It codes for CASSPKPSGSVYNEQFF.

This clonotype was detected only a few times. V gene TRBV15 combines with J gene TRBJ1-4; TRBD1 agrees at 10 bases. J lost 4 bases, V lost 0 bases, and 2 bases had no gene match. The CDR3 is 16 residues long. Germline CDR1 reads LNHNV; CDR2 reads YYDKDF (reference sequence). Here the CDR3 reads CATSRETGGINEKLFF. CDR3 coding DNA: TGTGCCACCAGCAGAGAGACAGGGGGCATTAATGAAAAACTGTTTTTT.

This clonotype was counted many times. The J gene is TRBJ2-3, the V gene TRBV7-2; D call uncertain. The length of the CDR3 is 13 residues. Germline values: CDR1 SGHTA, CDR2 FQGNSA. V dropped 5 bases and J dropped 3 bases, with 9 bases sitting between them. CDR3 amino acids: CASSRIRTDTQYF. CDR3 sequence (DNA): TGTGCCAGCAGCCGCATCCGGACAGATACGCAGTATTTT.